These T cell receptor beta chains were read from a single sample in a study of technical replicates of blood from a few donors. Profiling relied on immunoSEQ multiplex PCR, and the TCRdb table lists in-frame clones only, not all of them. Seen here are around 90,000 clones, 94% observed once, and the top ten hold around 0.25%. The source material was T cells isolated from PBMCs. The origin of the receptors is a human donor in good health. The CDR3 runs from the conserved cysteine through the conserved F or W.

TRBV7-9	TRBJ2-5	CASSTKWGEQETQYF
TRBV19	TRBJ2-1	CASSRDRGLSYNEQFF
TRBV7-8	TRBJ2-2	CASSLAPAGGPGGTGELFF
TRBV14	TRBJ2-2	CASSYLSGGSTGELFF
TRBV25-1	TRBJ2-5	CASSDGGWGETQYF
TRBV5-1	TRBJ2-7	CASSLVSGHEYF
TRBV19	TRBJ2-5	CASNLREDGQETQYF
TRBV30	TRBJ2-2	CAWSVLQGTGELFF
TRBV19	TRBJ2-7	CASRRGSEQYF
TRBV27	TRBJ2-7	CASSSDRSRWLGGLYEQYF
TRBV10-3	TRBJ2-7	CAISEGGASEYEQYF
TRBV12-5	TRBJ2-2	CASGFSVAELFF
TRBV7-9	TRBJ2-2	CASSSRQGPNTGELFF